One sample yielded the 5 T cell receptor beta chains listed below, sequenced in a study of blood T cell repertoires in COVID-19. The protocol was immunoSEQ multiplex PCR, while the TCRdb copy is restricted to in-frame clones and leaves out a portion. This table holds 120,000 or so clones, about 85% found once. The sequenced sample consisted of peripheral blood. The receptors derive from a human donor in a cohort sampled during active COVID-19.

The rearrangement uses TRBV2 and TRBJ2-3; the D gene is possibly TRBD2 (5 bases). Germline-derived CDR1 and CDR2 are SNHLY and FYNNEI. Trimming removed 9 bases at V and 5 bases at J, with 21 bases between. CDR3 size: 15 residues. CDR3 sequence reads: CARRALDSMVDTQYF. CDR3 in DNA: TGTGCCAGGAGGGCCCTTGATAGCATGGTAGATACGCAGTATTTT.

The V call is TRBV3-1 (or the pseudogene TRBV3-2), the J call TRBJ1-6; 7 bases are a match to TRBD1. This CDR3 has 14 amino acids. Germline V lookup: CDR1 LGHDT, CDR2 YNNKEL (reference sequence). Trimming cost V 3 bases and J 6 bases; bases outside gene matches: 2. The CDR3 here is CASSHRGTNSPLHF. Written as DNA, the CDR3 is TGTGCCAGCAGCCACAGGGGGACTAATTCACCCCTCCACTTT.

The CDR3 sequence is CASSFSGTPKVTQYF. In DNA form, the CDR3 reads TGTGCCAGCAGCTTTAGCGGGACCCCCAAGGTGACCCAGTACTTC. This chain connects TRBV5-8 to TRBJ2-5; 8 nucleotides match TRBD2. V was clipped by 2 bases and J by 7 bases; unmatched bases: 10. The CDR3 spans 15 residues. CDR1 and CDR2 from the germline V gene are SGHTS and YDEGEE.

This clone was seen only a few times. This chain joins TRBV7-9 and TRBJ2-7; 9 nucleotides match TRBD1. CDR3 length: 15 amino acids. Germline V CDR1 and CDR2: SEHNR, FQNEAQ (reference sequence). V lost 5 bases and J lost 6; bases outside the gene matches: 11. In DNA, the CDR3 is TGTGCCAGCAGCCCTAACAGGGGGCGCTTTAGCGAGCAGTACTTC. Its translation: CASSPNRGRFSEQYF.

The rearrangement links TRBV6-6 to TRBJ2-1; 8 nucleotides align to TRBD1. The CDR3 sequence is 16 residues long. With V trimmed by 0 bases and J by 5 bases, 6 bases remained unmatched. Germline CDR1 is MNHNY and CDR2 is SVGAGI (reference sequence). Written as DNA, the CDR3 is TGTGCCAGCAGTTACTCCGACAGGGGTCGGGACAATGAGCAGTTCTTC. Translated, it gives CASSYSDRGRDNEQFF.